This TCR beta chain was documented in a study of blood T cell repertoires in COVID-19. Study details: The United States, Italy and Spain were the sources of the acute and convalescent COVID-19 samples.

Under the authors' procedure: How many nucleated cells were present was estimated from reference gene primer amplification. Generated by immunoSEQ multiplex PCR, the TCRdb table keeps only in-frame clones and is missing some. The V and J calls and clone size are taken from that table; D and trimming were inferred from the DNA. The repertoire holds some 190,000 clones, with more than 85% as singletons. The V and J ends lost 1 base and 6 bases respectively, with 12 bases between them. Per the germline V gene, CDR1 is LNHDA and CDR2 is SQIVND (reference sequence). This CDR3 comprises 14 residues. The chain combines TRBV19 with TRBJ2-5, with D hard to call. The sample taken for sequencing was peripheral blood. This receptor was identified in a young man with acute or convalescent COVID-19. DNA for the CDR3: TGTGCCAGTAGTATAGGGGTCGGGTTTCAGACCCAGTACTTC. It specifies CASSIGVGFQTQYF.